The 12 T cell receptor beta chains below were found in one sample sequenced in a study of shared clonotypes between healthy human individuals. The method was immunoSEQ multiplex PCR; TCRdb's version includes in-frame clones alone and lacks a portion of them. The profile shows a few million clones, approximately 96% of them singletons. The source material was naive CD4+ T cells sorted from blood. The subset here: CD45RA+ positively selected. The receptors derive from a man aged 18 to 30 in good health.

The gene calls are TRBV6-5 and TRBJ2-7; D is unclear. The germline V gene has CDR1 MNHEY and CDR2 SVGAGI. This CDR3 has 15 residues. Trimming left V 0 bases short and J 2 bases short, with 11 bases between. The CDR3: CASSYSTFWTYEQYF. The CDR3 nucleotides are TGTGCCAGCAGTTACTCGACTTTCTGGACCTACGAGCAGTACTTC.

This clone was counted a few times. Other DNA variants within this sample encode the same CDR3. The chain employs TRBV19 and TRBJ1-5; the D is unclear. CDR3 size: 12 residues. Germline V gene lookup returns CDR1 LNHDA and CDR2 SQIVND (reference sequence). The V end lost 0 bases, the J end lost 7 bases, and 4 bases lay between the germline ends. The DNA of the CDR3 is TGTGCCAGTAGTATAGATCTCCAGCCCCAGCATTTT. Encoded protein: CASSIDLQPQHF.

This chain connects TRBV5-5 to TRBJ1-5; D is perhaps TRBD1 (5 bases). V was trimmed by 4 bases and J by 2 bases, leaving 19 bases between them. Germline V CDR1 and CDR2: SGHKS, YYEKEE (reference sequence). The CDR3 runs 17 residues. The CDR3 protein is CASSPRDQQEGNQPQHF. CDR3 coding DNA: TGTGCCAGCAGCCCCCGGGACCAACAAGAGGGCAATCAGCCCCAGCATTTT.

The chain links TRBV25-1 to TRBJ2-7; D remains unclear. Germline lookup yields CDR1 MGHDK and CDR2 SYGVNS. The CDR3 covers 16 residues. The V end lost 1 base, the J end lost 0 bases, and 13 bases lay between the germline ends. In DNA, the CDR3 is TGTGCCAGCAGTGAATCTATAGGGCTTAGCTCCTACGAGCAGTACTTC. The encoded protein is CASSESIGLSSYEQYF.

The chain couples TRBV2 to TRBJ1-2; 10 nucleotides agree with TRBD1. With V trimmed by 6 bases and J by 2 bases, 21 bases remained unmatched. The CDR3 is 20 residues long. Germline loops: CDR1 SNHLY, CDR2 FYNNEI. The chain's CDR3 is CASSARDRGYFVGTNYGYTF. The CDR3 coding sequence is TGTGCCAGCAGCGCCCGGGACAGGGGTTATTTTGTTGGAACCAACTATGGCTACACCTTC.

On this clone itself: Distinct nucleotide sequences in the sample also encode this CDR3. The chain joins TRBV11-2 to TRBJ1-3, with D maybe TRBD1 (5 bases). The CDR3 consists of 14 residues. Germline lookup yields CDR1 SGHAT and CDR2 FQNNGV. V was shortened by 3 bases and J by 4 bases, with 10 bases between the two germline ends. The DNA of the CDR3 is TGTGCCAGCAGCTTCGGGGGGTCCGGAAACACCATATATTTT. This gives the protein CASSFGGSGNTIYF.

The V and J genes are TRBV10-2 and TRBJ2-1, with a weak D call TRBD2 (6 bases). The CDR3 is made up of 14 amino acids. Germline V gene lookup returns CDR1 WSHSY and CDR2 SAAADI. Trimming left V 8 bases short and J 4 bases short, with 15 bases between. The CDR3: CASGWGEAYNEQFF. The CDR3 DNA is TGCGCCAGCGGTTGGGGGGAGGCTTACAATGAGCAGTTCTTC.

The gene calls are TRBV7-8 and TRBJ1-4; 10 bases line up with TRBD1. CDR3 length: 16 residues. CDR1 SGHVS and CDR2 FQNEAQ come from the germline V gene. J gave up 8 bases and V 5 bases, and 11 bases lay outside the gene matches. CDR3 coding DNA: TGTGCCAGCAGCGCCCGCGCGGGACAGGGGAGCGAAAAACTGTTTTTT. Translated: CASSARAGQGSEKLFF.

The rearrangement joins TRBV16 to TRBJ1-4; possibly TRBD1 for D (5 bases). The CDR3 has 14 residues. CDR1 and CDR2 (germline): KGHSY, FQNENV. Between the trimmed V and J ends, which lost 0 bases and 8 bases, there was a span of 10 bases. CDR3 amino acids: CASSQSGGMEKLFF. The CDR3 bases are TGTGCCAGCAGCCAATCGGGGGGGATGGAAAAACTGTTTTTT.

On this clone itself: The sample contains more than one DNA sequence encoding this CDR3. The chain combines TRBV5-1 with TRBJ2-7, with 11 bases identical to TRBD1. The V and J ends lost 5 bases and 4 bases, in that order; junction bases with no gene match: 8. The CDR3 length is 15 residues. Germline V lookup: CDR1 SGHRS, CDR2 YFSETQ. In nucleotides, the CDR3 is TGCGCCAGCAGTCCCGGACAGGGGGCATATTACGAGCAGTACTTC. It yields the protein CASSPGQGAYYEQYF.

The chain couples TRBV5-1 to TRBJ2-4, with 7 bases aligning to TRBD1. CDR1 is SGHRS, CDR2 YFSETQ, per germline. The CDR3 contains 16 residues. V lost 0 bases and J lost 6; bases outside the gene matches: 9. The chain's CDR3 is CASSLATGKRGNIQYF. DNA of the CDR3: TGCGCCAGCAGCTTGGCGACAGGGAAACGGGGAAACATTCAGTACTTC.

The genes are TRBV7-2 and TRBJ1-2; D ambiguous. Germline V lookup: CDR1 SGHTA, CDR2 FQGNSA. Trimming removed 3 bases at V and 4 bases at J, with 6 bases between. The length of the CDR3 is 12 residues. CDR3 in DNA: TGTGCCAGCAGCTTGGCCGTCTATGGCTACACCTTC. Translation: CASSLAVYGYTF.